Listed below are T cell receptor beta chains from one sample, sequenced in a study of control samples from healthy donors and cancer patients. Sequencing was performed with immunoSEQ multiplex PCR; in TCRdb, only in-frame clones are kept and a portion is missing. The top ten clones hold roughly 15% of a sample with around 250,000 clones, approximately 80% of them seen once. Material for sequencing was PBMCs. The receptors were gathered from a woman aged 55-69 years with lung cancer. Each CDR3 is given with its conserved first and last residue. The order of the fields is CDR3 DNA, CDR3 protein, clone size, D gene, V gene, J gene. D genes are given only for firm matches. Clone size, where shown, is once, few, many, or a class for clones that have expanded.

TGTGCCAGCAGCTTAGTGAGTGAAAAACTGTTTTTT	CASSLVSEKLFF	.	.	TRBV11-2	TRBJ1-4
TGTGCCAGCAGCCTAAGAGGGAGTCACGGGGAGCTGTTTTTT	CASSLRGSHGELFF	once	.	TRBV3-1/TRBV3-2	TRBJ2-2
TGCGCCAGCAGCTTGGAGACGGGCGTGGGAGAGACCCAGTACTTC	CASSLETGVGETQYF	.	.	TRBV5-1	TRBJ2-5
TGTGCCAGCAGCCCGACGGGGCTACTCTATGGCTACACCTTC	CASSPTGLLYGYTF	few	.	TRBV5-4	TRBJ1-2
TGTGCCAGCTCACTTGGCGCCGGAAACACCATATATTTT	CASSLGAGNTIYF	.	.	TRBV18	TRBJ1-3
TGTGCCAGCACCGGGACAGGGAACACTGAAGCTTTCTTT	CASTGTGNTEAFF	.	TRBD1	TRBV4-2	TRBJ1-1
TGTGCCAGCAGCTCGGTGACCCGTAGCGGGGGGAGATACAATGAGCAGTTCTTC	CASSSVTRSGGRYNEQFF	.	TRBD2	TRBV4-2	TRBJ2-1
TGTGCCAGCAGACAACAGGGTTACGGCTACACCTTC	CASRQQGYGYTF	few	.	TRBV3-1/TRBV3-2	TRBJ1-2
TGTGCCAGCAGTACCCACATAAAAGAGACCCAGTACTTC	CASSTHIKETQYF	once	.	TRBV12-3/TRBV12-4	TRBJ2-5
TGTGCCAGCAGTCCGTCAACCGGGACGGAATATGGCTACACCTTC	CASSPSTGTEYGYTF	few	.	TRBV27	TRBJ1-2
TGTGCCATCCAACAGGGGGCGCCTTCCTATGGCTACACCTTC	CAIQQGAPSYGYTF	.	TRBD1	TRBV10-3	TRBJ1-2
TGTGCCAGCAGTTCCTACAACGCGGGGAGCTACAATGAGCAGTTCTTC	CASSSYNAGSYNEQFF	.	.	TRBV28	TRBJ2-1
TGCGCCAGCAGTGAAATGGACACCATATATTTT	CASSEMDTIYF	few	.	TRBV10-1	TRBJ1-3
TGTGCCAGCAGTGAGTCTTTGGTACGAGGCTACACCTTC	CASSESLVRGYTF	.	.	TRBV2	TRBJ1-2
TGCGCCAGCAGCAACGAACAGTTGAACACTGAAGCTTTCTTT	CASSNEQLNTEAFF	few	.	TRBV5-1	TRBJ1-1
TGTGCCAGCAGTAGCCAAACAGGGGGAACCTATGGCTACACCTTC	CASSSQTGGTYGYTF	.	TRBD1	TRBV6-5	TRBJ1-2
TGTGCCAGCAGCCAAGAGAAGGGACGGGGGACGCCCCAGCATTTT	CASSQEKGRGTPQHF	.	.	TRBV3-1/TRBV3-2	TRBJ1-5
TGTGCCTGGAGTGTCGATAGCAATCAGCCCCAGCATTTT	CAWSVDSNQPQHF	.	.	TRBV30	TRBJ1-5
TGTGCCAGCAGCCGAGAACAGGTGGCCGGGGAGCTGTTTTTT	CASSREQVAGELFF	.	.	TRBV5-4	TRBJ2-2
TGCGCCAGCAGCGTCTCTCTCACAGATACGCAGTATTTT	CASSVSLTDTQYF	.	.	TRBV5-1	TRBJ2-3
TGTGCCAGCTATACCGGACAGGGGTGGAATGGCTACACCTTC	CASYTGQGWNGYTF	.	TRBD1	TRBV18	TRBJ1-2
TGTGCCAGCAGCCAAGTAGGACGTCGAGCAAAACTGTTTTTT	CASSQVGRRAKLFF	.	.	TRBV3-1/TRBV3-2	TRBJ1-4
TGTGCCAGCAGCTTACTGGGGGGAGGTTTTGGCTACACCTTC	CASSLLGGGFGYTF	.	.	TRBV7-9	TRBJ1-2
TGCGCCAGCAGCTTGGCAGGGACTAGCGGGAGTGGCGAGACCCAGTACTTC	CASSLAGTSGSGETQYF	.	TRBD2	TRBV5-1	TRBJ2-5
TGTGCCAGCAGTGAAACAGGGTATGGCTACACCTTC	CASSETGYGYTF	.	.	TRBV6-1	TRBJ1-2
TGTGCCAGCAGCCCCGGGGCCTCCTACGAGCAGTACTTC	CASSPGASYEQYF	.	.	TRBV5-5	TRBJ2-7
TGTGCCAGCAGCTTAGGGGTGAACTATGGCTACACCTTC	CASSLGVNYGYTF	.	.	TRBV7-9	TRBJ1-2
TGTGCCAGCAGTTACTCAGGCCTCCCCCGGAGGGGTGAGCAGTACTTC	CASSYSGLPRRGEQYF	.	.	TRBV6-2/TRBV6-3	TRBJ2-7
TGTGCCAGCACCGGACTAGCGGGACTTACCGGGGAGCTGTTTTTT	CASTGLAGLTGELFF	.	TRBD2	TRBV2	TRBJ2-2
TGCGCCAGCAGCCAAGAGCAAGGAAATCAGCCCCAGCATTTT	CASSQEQGNQPQHF	once	.	TRBV4-1	TRBJ1-5
TGTGCCAGCAGCTCGACTAGCGGGGGGGGCACAGATACGCAGTATTTT	CASSSTSGGGTDTQYF	.	TRBD2	TRBV6-6	TRBJ2-3
TGTGCCGGGGGGACACTCGAGGGAGATACGCAGTATTTT	CAGGTLEGDTQYF	.	.	TRBV2	TRBJ2-3
TGTGCCAGCTCACTCCCAGGGGGCTCCTACGAGCAGTACTTC	CASSLPGGSYEQYF	.	TRBD1	TRBV18	TRBJ2-7
TGCGCCAGCAGCTTGGGAGGACAGCAAGAGACCCAGTACTTC	CASSLGGQQETQYF	.	.	TRBV5-1	TRBJ2-5
TGTGCCAGCAGCTTAGGCCAGGGGTTAGAGACCCAGTACTTC	CASSLGQGLETQYF	.	.	TRBV7-9	TRBJ2-5
TGTGCCAGTAGTATTCTCAGGGACCCTACCCATTCGAACACCGGGGAGCTGTTTTTT	CASSILRDPTHSNTGELFF	.	.	TRBV19	TRBJ2-2
TGTGCCAGCAGCCAAGAACCTGAAGGCCATTCACCCCTCCACTTT	CASSQEPEGHSPLHF	.	.	TRBV3-1/TRBV3-2	TRBJ1-6
TGTGCCAGCTGGGAGCGGGGGGGGAGTAATGAGCAGTTCTTC	CASWERGGSNEQFF	few	TRBD2	TRBV6-5	TRBJ2-1
TGTGCCAGTAGTAGGACAGGCTCGGCGGCTCCGTTCTTC	CASSRTGSAAPFF	.	TRBD1	TRBV19	TRBJ2-1
TGTGCCAGCAGCGTAGTGGCTAGCGGGGGTCTTTACAATGAGCAGTTCTTC	CASSVVASGGLYNEQFF	.	TRBD2	TRBV9	TRBJ2-1
TGTGCCAGCAGTTTAGCCCCCCTCGAGCAGTACTTC	CASSLAPLEQYF	few	.	TRBV12-3/TRBV12-4	TRBJ2-7
TGCGCCAGCAGCTGGGAAGCGGGAGGGTACTACAATGAGCAGTTCTTC	CASSWEAGGYYNEQFF	few	TRBD2	TRBV5-1	TRBJ2-1
TGTGCCAGCAGTCATGGACTAGCGGTCTTCAATGAGCAGTTCTTC	CASSHGLAVFNEQFF	.	TRBD2	TRBV25-1	TRBJ2-1
TGTGCCAGCAGTGAAGCGACGATGAGGGGACTGTTTTTT	CASSEATMRGLFF	.	.	TRBV2	TRBJ1-4
TGTGCCAGCCGCTCCGGGACAGGGGGCAATCAGCCCCAGCATTTT	CASRSGTGGNQPQHF	once	TRBD1	TRBV2	TRBJ1-5
TGTGCCAGCAGCTTCGACTCTAGCGGGATATATGAGCAGTTCTTC	CASSFDSSGIYEQFF	.	TRBD2	TRBV7-3	TRBJ2-1
TGTGCCAGCAGGCCAACAGGGTCCTCTGGCTACACCTTC	CASRPTGSSGYTF	.	.	TRBV27	TRBJ1-2
TGTGCCATCAGTGTTCAGGGTCGACAAGCTTTCTTT	CAISVQGRQAFF	.	.	TRBV10-3	TRBJ1-1
TGTGCCAGCAGTGAAGCGCGGTTACAGGGGGCCGGGGCTGGCTACACCTTC	CASSEARLQGAGAGYTF	.	TRBD1	TRBV2	TRBJ1-2
TGTGCCAGCAGCTTTGGGATGGGTGAGCAGTTCTTC	CASSFGMGEQFF	.	.	TRBV11-3	TRBJ2-1
TGCGCCAGCAGTGCGGGGCACAATGAGCAGTTCTTC	CASSAGHNEQFF	once	.	TRBV5-1	TRBJ2-1
TGTGCCACCAGCAGAGAGGGGATGAATAGCAATCAGCCCCAGCATTTT	CATSREGMNSNQPQHF	.	.	TRBV15	TRBJ1-5
TGTGCCAGCAGCTCAAGGGACTCCCGCGGAGGCGAGCAGTACTTC	CASSSRDSRGGEQYF	.	.	TRBV7-9	TRBJ2-7
TGCGCCAGCAGCTTGGCGGGGCCCGGAAACACCATATATTTT	CASSLAGPGNTIYF	.	.	TRBV5-1	TRBJ1-3
TGTGCCTGGAGTCCCCCGGACAGGGAGAACACTGAAGCTTTCTTT	CAWSPPDRENTEAFF	.	TRBD1	TRBV30	TRBJ1-1
TGCAGTGCTAGATTAGGGGTCGAGCAGTACTTC	CSARLGVEQYF	.	.	TRBV20-1	TRBJ2-7